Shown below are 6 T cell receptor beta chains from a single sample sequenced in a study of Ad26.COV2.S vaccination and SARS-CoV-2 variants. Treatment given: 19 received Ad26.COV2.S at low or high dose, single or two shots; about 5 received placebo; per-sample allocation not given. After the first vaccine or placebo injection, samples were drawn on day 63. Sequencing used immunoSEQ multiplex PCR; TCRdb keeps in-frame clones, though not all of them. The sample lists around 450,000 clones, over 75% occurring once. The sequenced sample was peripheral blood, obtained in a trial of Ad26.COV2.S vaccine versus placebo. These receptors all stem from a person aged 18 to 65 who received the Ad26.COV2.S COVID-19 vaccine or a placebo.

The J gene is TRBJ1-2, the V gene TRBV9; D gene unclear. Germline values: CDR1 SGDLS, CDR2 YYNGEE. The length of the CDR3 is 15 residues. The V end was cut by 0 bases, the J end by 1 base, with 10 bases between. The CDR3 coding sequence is TGTGCCAGCAGCGTAGTTCCAGCGATTAACTATGGCTACACCTTC. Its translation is CASSVVPAINYGYTF.

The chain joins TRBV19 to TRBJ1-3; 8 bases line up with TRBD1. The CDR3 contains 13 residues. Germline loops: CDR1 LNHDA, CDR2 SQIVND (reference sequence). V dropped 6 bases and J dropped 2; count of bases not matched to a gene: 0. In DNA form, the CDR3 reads TGTGCCAGTAGGGACAGGGCTGGAAACACCATATATTTT. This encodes CASRDRAGNTIYF.

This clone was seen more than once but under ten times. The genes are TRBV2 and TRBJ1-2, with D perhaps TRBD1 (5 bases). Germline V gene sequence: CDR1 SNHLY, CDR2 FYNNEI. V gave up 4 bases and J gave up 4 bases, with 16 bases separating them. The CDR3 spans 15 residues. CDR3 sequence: CASSGLGRGGYGYTF. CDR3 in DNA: TGTGCCAGCAGTGGACTGGGTAGGGGCGGCTATGGCTACACCTTC. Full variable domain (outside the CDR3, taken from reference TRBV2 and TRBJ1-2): EPEVTQTPSHQVTQMGQEVILRCVPISNHLYFYWYRQILGQKVEFLVSFYNNEISEKSEIFDDQFSVERPDGSNFTLKIRSTKLEDSAMYFCASSGLGRGGYGYTFGSGTRLTVV.

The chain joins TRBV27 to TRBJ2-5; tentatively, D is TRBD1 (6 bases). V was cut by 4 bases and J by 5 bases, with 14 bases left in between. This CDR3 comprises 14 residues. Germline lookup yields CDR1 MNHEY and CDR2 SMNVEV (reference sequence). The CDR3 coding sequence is TGTGCCAGCAGTTATAGGGGGATATGGGAGACCCAGTACTTC. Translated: CASSYRGIWETQYF.

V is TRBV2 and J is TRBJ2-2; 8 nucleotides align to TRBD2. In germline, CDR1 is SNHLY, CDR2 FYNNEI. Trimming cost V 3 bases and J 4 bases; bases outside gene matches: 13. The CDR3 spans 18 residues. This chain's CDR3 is CASSDTPLRGAGTGELFF. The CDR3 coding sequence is TGTGCCAGCAGTGACACCCCCTTGCGGGGGGCGGGCACCGGGGAGCTGTTTTTT.

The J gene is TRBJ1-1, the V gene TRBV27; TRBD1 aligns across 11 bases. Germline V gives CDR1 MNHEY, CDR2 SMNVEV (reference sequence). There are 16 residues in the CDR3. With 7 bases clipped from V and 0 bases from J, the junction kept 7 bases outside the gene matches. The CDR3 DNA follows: TGTGCCAGCACCCCGGACAGGGGGCTCTTGAACACTGAAGCTTTCTTT. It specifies CASTPDRGLLNTEAFF.